This T cell receptor (beta chain) emerged from a study of CXCR3-negative and CXCR3-positive naive CD8 T cells. Notes on the study in general: Naive CXCR3-positive and CXCR3-negative cells shared TRBV-TRBJ usage; memory cells diverged. CXCR3-positive naive cells carried more hydrophobic TRB CDR3s than CXCR3-negative naive cells did.

Sorting yielded triplicates of a few hundred thousand cells for each CD8+ T cell subset. Naive CD8+ T cells showed a CD45RO-CCR7+CD27+CD95- phenotype. TRB cDNA was prepared as libraries by UMI-labeled 5' RACE. TCRdb reprocessed the 5' RACE reads and reports one entry per CDR3 protein, with no DNA. The sample table includes about 63,000 distinct CDR3 sequences. As concerns this clonotype: Its antigen is still unknown.

The CDR3 is 16 residues long. The germline V gene encodes CDR1 SGHRS and CDR2 YFSETQ. The rearrangement joins TRBV5-1 to TRBJ2-1; there is no DNA to check the TCRdb D call of TRBD2. The sequence was obtained from a human donor in good health. Some clones in this sample may be carry-over from other donors' samples. The sequencing input was naive CXCR3+ CD8+ T cells from blood. As to subset: CD45RO-CCR7+CD27+CD95- naive CD8+ T cells expressing CXCR3 (TNR3+). CDR3 amino acids: CASSSVAGEIYNEQFF.